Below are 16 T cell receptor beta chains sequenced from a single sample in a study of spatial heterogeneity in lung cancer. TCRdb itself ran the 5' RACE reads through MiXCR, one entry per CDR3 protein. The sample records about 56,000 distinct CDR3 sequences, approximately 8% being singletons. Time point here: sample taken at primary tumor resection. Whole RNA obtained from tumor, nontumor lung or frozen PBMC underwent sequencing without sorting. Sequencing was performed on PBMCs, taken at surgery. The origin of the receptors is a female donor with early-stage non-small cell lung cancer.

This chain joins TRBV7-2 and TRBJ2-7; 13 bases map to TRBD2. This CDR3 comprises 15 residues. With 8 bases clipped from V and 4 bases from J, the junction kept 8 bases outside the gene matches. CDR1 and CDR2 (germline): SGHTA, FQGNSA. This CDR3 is CASQRTSGSGYEQYF. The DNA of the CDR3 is TGTGCCAGCCAGAGGACTAGCGGGAGCGGGTACGAGCAGTACTTC.

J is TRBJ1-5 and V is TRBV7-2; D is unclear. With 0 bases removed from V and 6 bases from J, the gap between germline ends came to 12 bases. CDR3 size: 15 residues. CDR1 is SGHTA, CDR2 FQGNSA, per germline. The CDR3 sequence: CASSLALGHPQPQHF. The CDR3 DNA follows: TGTGCCAGCAGCTTAGCGCTAGGGCACCCTCAGCCCCAGCATTTT.

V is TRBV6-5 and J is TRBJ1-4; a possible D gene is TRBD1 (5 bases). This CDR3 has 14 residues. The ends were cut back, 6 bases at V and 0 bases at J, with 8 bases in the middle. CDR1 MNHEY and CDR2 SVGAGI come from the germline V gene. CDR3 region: CASRSRATNEKLFF. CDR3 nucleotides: TGTGCCAGCAGGTCCAGGGCAACTAATGAAAAACTGTTTTTT.

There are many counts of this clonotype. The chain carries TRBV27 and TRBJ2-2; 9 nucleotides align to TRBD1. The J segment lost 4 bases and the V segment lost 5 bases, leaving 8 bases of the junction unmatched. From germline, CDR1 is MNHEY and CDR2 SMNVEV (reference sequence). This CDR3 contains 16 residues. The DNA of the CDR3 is TGTGCCAGCAGTATAAACAGGGGGCTAACCACCGGGGAGCTGTTTTTT. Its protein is CASSINRGLTTGELFF.

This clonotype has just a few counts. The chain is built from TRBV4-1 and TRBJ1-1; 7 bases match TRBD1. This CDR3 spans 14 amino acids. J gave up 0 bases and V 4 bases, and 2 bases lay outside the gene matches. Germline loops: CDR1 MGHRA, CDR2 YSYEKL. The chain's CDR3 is CASSRQGLNTEAFF. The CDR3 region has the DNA TGCGCCAGCAGCCGACAGGGACTGAACACTGAAGCTTTCTTT.

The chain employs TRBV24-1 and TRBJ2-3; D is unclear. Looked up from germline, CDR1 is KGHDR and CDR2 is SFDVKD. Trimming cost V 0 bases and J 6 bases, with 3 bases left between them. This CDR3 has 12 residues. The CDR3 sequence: CATSDLLDTQYF. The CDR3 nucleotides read TGTGCCACCAGTGATTTGCTGGATACGCAGTATTTT.

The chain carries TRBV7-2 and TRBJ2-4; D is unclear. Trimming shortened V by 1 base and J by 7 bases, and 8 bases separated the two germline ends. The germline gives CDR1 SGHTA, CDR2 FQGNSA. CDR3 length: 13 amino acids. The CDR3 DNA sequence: TGTGCCAGCAGCTTAGGCCCCTCGAACATTCAGTACTTC. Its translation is CASSLGPSNIQYF.

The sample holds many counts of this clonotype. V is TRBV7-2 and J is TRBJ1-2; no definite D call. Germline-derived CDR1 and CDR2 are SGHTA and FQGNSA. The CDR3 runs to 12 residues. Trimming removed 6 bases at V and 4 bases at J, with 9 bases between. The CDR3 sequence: CASRGAFYGYTF. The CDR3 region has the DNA TGTGCCAGCAGAGGAGCTTTCTATGGCTACACCTTC.

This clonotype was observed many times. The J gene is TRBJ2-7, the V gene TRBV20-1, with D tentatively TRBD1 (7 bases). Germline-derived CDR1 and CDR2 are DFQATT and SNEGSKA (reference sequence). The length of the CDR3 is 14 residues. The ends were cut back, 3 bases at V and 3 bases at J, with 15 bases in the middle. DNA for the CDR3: TGCAGTGCTAGTTTAGGGCAGGGGGGCTACGAGCAGTACTTC. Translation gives CSASLGQGGYEQYF.

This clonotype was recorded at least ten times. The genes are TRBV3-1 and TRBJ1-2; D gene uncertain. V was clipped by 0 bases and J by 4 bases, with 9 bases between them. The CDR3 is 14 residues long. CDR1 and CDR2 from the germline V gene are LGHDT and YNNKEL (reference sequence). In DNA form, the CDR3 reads TGTGCCAGCAGCCAAGATTCCACCGTCTATGGCTACACCTTC. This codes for CASSQDSTVYGYTF.

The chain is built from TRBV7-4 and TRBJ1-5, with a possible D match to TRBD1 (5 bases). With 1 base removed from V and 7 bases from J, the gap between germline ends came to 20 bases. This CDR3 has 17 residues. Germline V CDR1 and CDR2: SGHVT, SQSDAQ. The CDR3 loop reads CASSLGETWDAQQPQHF. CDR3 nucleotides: TGTGCCAGCAGCTTAGGGGAGACGTGGGACGCCCAGCAGCCCCAGCATTTT.

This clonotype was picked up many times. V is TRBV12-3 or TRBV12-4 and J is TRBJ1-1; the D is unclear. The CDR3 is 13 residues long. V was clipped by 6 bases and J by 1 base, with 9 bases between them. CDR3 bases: TGTGCCAGCAGGGCATTGGGGAACACTGAAGCTTTCTTT. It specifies CASRALGNTEAFF.

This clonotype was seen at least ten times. This CDR3 is CATSRPTSGRGNEQFF. In nucleotides, the CDR3 is TGTGCCACCTCTAGGCCGACTAGCGGGAGGGGAAATGAGCAGTTCTTC. The rearrangement joins TRBV24-1 to TRBJ2-1; 14 bases fit TRBD2. V lost 9 bases and J lost 7; bases outside the gene matches: 10. The CDR3 loop spans 16 amino acids. Germline CDR1 is KGHDR and CDR2 is SFDVKD.

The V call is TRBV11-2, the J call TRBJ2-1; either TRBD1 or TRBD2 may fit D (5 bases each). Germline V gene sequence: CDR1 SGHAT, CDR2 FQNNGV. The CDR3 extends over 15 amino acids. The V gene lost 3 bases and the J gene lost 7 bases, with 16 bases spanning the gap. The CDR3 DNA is TGTGCCAGCAGCTTTCTTTCGGGACGGATTAATGAGCAGTTCTTC. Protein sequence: CASSFLSGRINEQFF.

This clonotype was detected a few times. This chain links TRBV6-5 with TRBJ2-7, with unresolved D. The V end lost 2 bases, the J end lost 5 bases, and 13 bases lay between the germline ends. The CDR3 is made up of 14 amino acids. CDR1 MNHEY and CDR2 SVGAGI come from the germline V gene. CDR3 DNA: TGTGCCAGCAGTTACGGCCCCCCACTAAACGAGCAGTACGTC. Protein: CASSYGPPLNEQYV.

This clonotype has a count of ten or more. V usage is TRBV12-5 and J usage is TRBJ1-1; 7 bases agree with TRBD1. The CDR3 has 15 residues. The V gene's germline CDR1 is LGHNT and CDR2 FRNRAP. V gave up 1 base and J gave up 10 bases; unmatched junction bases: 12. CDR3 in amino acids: CASGLEDRPGVGAFF. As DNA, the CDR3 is TGTGCTAGTGGTTTGGAGGACAGGCCCGGGGTTGGAGCTTTCTTT.